Presented here are 18 T cell receptor beta chains from one specimen sequenced in a study of cytomegalovirus exposure and HLA in healthy donors. This PCR relied on a set of 60 Vbeta primers and 13 Jbeta primers. Method: immunoSEQ multiplex PCR; TCRdb's copy keeps in-frame clones and lacks some. Here the sample spans some 120,000 clones, about four fifths being singletons. Material: PBMCs. These receptors were taken from a human donor in good health.

V is TRBV7-9 and J is TRBJ2-6; weak D call: TRBD1 (5 bases). CDR1 and CDR2 from the germline V gene are SEHNR and FQNEAQ (reference sequence). The V end lost 5 bases, the J end lost 1 base, and 21 bases lay between the germline ends. The CDR3 spans 19 residues. CDR3 region: CASSAHMGRVGSGANVLTF. The CDR3 DNA is TGTGCCAGCAGCGCCCATATGGGCAGGGTTGGGTCTGGGGCCAACGTCCTGACTTTC.

The rearrangement joins TRBV10-3 to TRBJ1-2; D might be TRBD1 (6 bases). Trimming took off 3 bases at V and 6 bases at J, with 11 bases between the two ends. Germline loops: CDR1 ENHRY, CDR2 SYGVKD. The CDR3 sequence is 13 residues long. As DNA, the CDR3 is TGTGCCATCAGTGATTCCGGGACAAATGGCTACACCTTC. Translating gives CAISDSGTNGYTF.

V gene TRBV10-1 combines with J gene TRBJ1-1; TRBD1 might be the D (5 bases). Trimming removed 4 bases at V and 2 bases at J, with 14 bases between. Germline loops: CDR1 WNHNN, CDR2 SYGVQD (reference sequence). The CDR3 has 15 residues. CDR3 coding DNA: TGCGCCAGCAGTGGCGGAGGGGAGACCAACACTGAAGCTTTCTTT. Amino acid sequence: CASSGGGETNTEAFF.

This clone has only one observation. The chain couples TRBV7-3 to TRBJ2-1; D not resolved. Germline V CDR1 and CDR2: SGHTA, FQGTGA. CDR3 size: 13 residues. The V end was cut by 5 bases, the J end by 9 bases, with 14 bases between. This CDR3 reads CASSPRPGSEQFF. The CDR3 DNA follows: TGTGCCAGCAGCCCCCGTCCTGGTAGTGAGCAGTTCTTC.

The V call is TRBV5-1, the J call TRBJ2-3; TRBD1 might be the D (6 bases). The CDR3 consists of 16 residues. Germline V gene sequence: CDR1 SGHRS, CDR2 YFSETQ. The V end lost 2 bases, the J end lost 2 bases, and 15 bases lay between the germline ends. CDR3 bases: TGCGCCAGCAGCTTTCCACGGGACACATACACAGATACGCAGTATTTT. It codes for CASSFPRDTYTDTQYF.

V and J are TRBV7-3 and TRBJ2-6, with 9 bases identical to TRBD1. From germline, CDR1 is SGHTA and CDR2 FQGTGA. The V and J ends lost 1 base and 4 bases, in that order; junction bases with no gene match: 11. The length of the CDR3 is 19 residues. Written as DNA, the CDR3 is TGTGCCAGCAGCTTAAATCCCGGGACAGGGTACCTGGGGGCCAACGTCCTGACTTTC. This gives the protein CASSLNPGTGYLGANVLTF. Together with reference TRBV7-3 and TRBJ2-6, the CDR3 gives the full variable domain: GAGVSQTPSNKVTEKGKYVELRCDPISGHTALYWYRQSLGQGPEFLIYFQGTGAADDSGLPNDRFFAVRPEGSVSTLKIQRTERGDSAVYLCASSLNPGTGYLGANVLTFGAGSRLTVL.

This rearrangement joins TRBV7-6 to TRBJ2-3; 7 nucleotides match TRBD1. Germline lookup yields CDR1 SGHVS and CDR2 FNYEAQ. J gave up 0 bases and V 5 bases, and 5 bases lay outside the gene matches. The CDR3 has 15 residues. The DNA of the CDR3 is TGTGCCAGCAGCGCAACAGGGGCTAGCACAGATACGCAGTATTTT. Protein sequence: CASSATGASTDTQYF. The entire variable domain, with the rest obtained from reference TRBV7-6 and TRBJ2-3, is as follows: GAGVSQSPRYKVTKRGQDVALRCDPISGHVSLYWYRQALGQGPEFLTYFNYEAQQDKSGLPNDRFSAERPEGSISTLTIQRTEQRDSAMYRCASSATGASTDTQYFGPGTRLTVL.

The chain joins TRBV27 to TRBJ2-7; maybe TRBD1 (6 bases). The V end was cut by 5 bases, the J end by 6 bases, with 20 bases between. The germline V gene has CDR1 MNHEY and CDR2 SMNVEV (reference sequence). This CDR3 region has 15 residues. The CDR3 DNA follows: TGTGCCAGCAGTCCCTACAGGGTCCAGGCTAGCGAGCAGTACTTC. This translates into CASSPYRVQASEQYF.

J is TRBJ2-2 and V is TRBV9; D possibly corresponds to TRBD1 (6 bases). This CDR3 comprises 15 residues. CDR1 and CDR2 (germline): SGDLS, YYNGEE. The ends were cut back, 3 bases at V and 1 base at J, with 10 bases in the middle. CDR3 protein: CASSGPGQNTGELFF. The CDR3 DNA sequence: TGTGCCAGCAGCGGGCCGGGACAGAACACCGGGGAGCTGTTTTTT.

V is TRBV15 and J is TRBJ1-1, with D uncertain. Deletions cut 3 bases from V and 7 bases from J, with 15 bases between. The germline V gene has CDR1 LNHNV and CDR2 YYDKDF (reference sequence). The CDR3 runs 14 residues. The CDR3 DNA is TGTGCCACCAGCAGCGGTCCGAAACGATATGAAGCTTTCTTT. Its protein is CATSSGPKRYEAFF.

The gene calls are TRBV4-1 and TRBJ2-2; D unresolved. V was trimmed by 1 base and J by 1 base, leaving 7 bases between them. CDR1 and CDR2 (germline): MGHRA, YSYEKL. This CDR3 has 15 residues. The CDR3 bases are TGCGCCAGCAGCCAAGTACCAGTGAACACCGGGGAGCTGTTTTTT. Its protein is CASSQVPVNTGELFF.

V gene TRBV18 combines with J gene TRBJ2-2; D gene unclear. Germline values: CDR1 KGHSH, CDR2 LQKENI. The V gene lost 3 bases and the J gene lost 4 bases, with 6 bases spanning the gap. There are 13 residues in the CDR3. This chain's CDR3 is CASSPLGTGELFF. The CDR3 DNA is TGTGCCAGCTCACCCCTAGGCACCGGGGAGCTGTTTTTT.

The rearrangement joins TRBV9 to TRBJ2-3; 7 bases line up with TRBD2. This CDR3 region has 16 residues. The V gene's germline CDR1 is SGDLS and CDR2 YYNGEE. J was trimmed by 3 bases and V by 4 bases; bases with no gene match: 11. CDR3 sequence: CASSPPRNSGTDTQYF. DNA for the CDR3: TGTGCCAGCAGCCCCCCCCGGAATAGCGGGACAGATACGCAGTATTTT. The full variable domain, with the rest looked up from reference TRBV9 and TRBJ2-3, is DSGVTQTPKHLITATGQRVTLRCSPRSGDLSVYWYQQSLDQGLQFLIQYYNGEERAKGNILERFSAQQFPDLHSELNLSSLELGDSALYFCASSPPRNSGTDTQYFGPGTRLTVL.

The genes are TRBV5-5 and TRBJ2-1, with TRBD1 identical over 9 bases. This CDR3 spans 15 amino acids. Germline V gene lookup returns CDR1 SGHKS and CDR2 YYEKEE (reference sequence). V shed 2 bases and J 9 bases; nucleotides not matched to a gene: 9. This CDR3 reads CASSLQGAEGSEQFF. As DNA, the CDR3 is TGTGCCAGCAGCTTACAGGGGGCTGAGGGTTCTGAGCAGTTCTTC. The complete variable domain, with remaining parts taken from reference TRBV5-5 and TRBJ2-1, reads DAGVTQSPTHLIKTRGQQVTLRCSPISGHKSVSWYQQVLGQGPQFIFQYYEKEERGRGNFPDRFSARQFPNYSSELNVNALLLGDSALYLCASSLQGAEGSEQFFGPGTRLTVL.

This clone came up a few times. The chain has TRBV6-5 and TRBJ2-3; D unresolved. Germline CDR1 and CDR2: MNHEY and SVGAGI. Trimming shortened V by 6 bases and J by 6 bases, and 10 bases separated the two germline ends. There are 12 residues in the CDR3. CDR3 in amino acids: CASSSVSDTQYF. DNA for the CDR3: TGTGCCAGCAGCTCCGTGTCGGATACGCAGTATTTT.

The J gene is TRBJ1-2, the V gene TRBV10-3; TRBD1 agrees at 8 bases. V lost 6 bases to trimming and J lost 7 bases; unmatched junction nucleotides: 7. The V gene's germline CDR1 is ENHRY and CDR2 SYGVKD. The CDR3 runs 13 residues. CDR3 in DNA: TGTGCCATCAGCGTGGACAGGGAGAGTGGCTACACCTTC. Translating gives CAISVDRESGYTF.

This clone was observed a single time. The gene calls are TRBV7-6 and TRBJ2-1; 10 positions match TRBD2. CDR1 SGHVS and CDR2 FNYEAQ come from the germline V gene. The CDR3 is 17 amino acids. The J segment lost 5 bases and the V segment lost 0 bases, leaving 7 bases of the junction unmatched. CDR3 protein: CASSLASSGGAHNEQFF. Here the CDR3 DNA reads TGTGCCAGCAGCTTAGCTTCTAGCGGGGGCGCCCACAATGAGCAGTTCTTC.

As to this clone: Given the absence of the conserved phenylalanine or tryptophan at the CDR3 end, a read error is likely. The chain is built from TRBV28 and TRBJ1-2; D is unresolved. Looked up from germline, CDR1 is MDHEN and CDR2 is SYDVKM. The V gene lost 7 bases and the J gene lost 3 bases, with 12 bases spanning the gap. The CDR3 is made up of 13 amino acids. CDR3 in DNA: TGTGCCAGCAAGGACGGGATCCACTATGGCTACACCCTC. Its translation: CASKDGIHYGYTL.